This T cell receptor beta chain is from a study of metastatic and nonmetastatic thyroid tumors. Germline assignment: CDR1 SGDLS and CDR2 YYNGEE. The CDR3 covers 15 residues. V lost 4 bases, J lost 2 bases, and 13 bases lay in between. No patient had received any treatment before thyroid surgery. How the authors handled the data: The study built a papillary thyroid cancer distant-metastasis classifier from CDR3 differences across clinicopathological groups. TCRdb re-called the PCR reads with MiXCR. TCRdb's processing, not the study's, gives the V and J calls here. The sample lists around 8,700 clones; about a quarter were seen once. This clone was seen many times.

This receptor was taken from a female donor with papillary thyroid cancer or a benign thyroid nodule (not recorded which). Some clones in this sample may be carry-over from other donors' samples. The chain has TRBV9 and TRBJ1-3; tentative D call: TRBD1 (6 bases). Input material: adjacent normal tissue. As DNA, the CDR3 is TGTGCCAGCAGCCCCCATACAGGGACTGGAAACACCATATATTTT. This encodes CASSPHTGTGNTIYF. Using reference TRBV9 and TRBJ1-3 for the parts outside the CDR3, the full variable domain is DSGVTQTPKHLITATGQRVTLRCSPRSGDLSVYWYQQSLDQGLQFLIQYYNGEERAKGNILERFSAQQFPDLHSELNLSSLELGDSALYFCASSPHTGTGNTIYFGEGSWLTVV.